Below, 3 T cell receptor beta chains from the same sample are listed, as sequenced in a study of T-cell reconstitution after alpha-beta-depleted transplantation in children. Unique molecular identifiers featured in how the TCRbeta library was prepared. TCRdb processed the PCR reads anew with MiXCR; each CDR3 protein has one entry. The sample has some 400,000 distinct CDR3 sequences; over 20% are singletons. The sequencing here drew on PBMCs from the stem cell graft donor, taken from the stem cell graft. The source of these receptors is a human donor who donated a stem cell graft to a child with acute myeloid leukemia.

CDR3 sequence reads: CASSVMASGTGELFF. The DNA of the CDR3 is TGTGCCAGCAGCGTAATGGCTAGCGGCACCGGGGAGCTGTTTTTT. V usage is TRBV9 and J usage is TRBJ2-2, with 7 bases matching TRBD2. CDR3 length: 15 residues. Trimming removed 1 base from V and 4 bases from J; junction bases left unmatched: 4. In germline, CDR1 is SGDLS, CDR2 YYNGEE.

The CDR3 here is CAISGRGTSFSSEQYF. CDR3 in DNA: TGTGCCATCAGTGGCCGAGGGACTAGCTTTTCGAGCGAGCAGTACTTC. This chain connects TRBV10-3 to TRBJ2-7, with 9 nucleotides matching TRBD2. CDR1 is ENHRY, CDR2 SYGVKD, per germline. The ends lost 4 bases at V and 6 bases at J; junction bases unmatched: 13. The CDR3 runs 16 residues.

The CDR3 DNA reads as TGTGCCAGCAGCTTAAGTCCAAGAACAGATACGCAGTATTTT. Protein sequence: CASSLSPRTDTQYF. V and J are TRBV7-2 and TRBJ2-3, with no clear D. The CDR3 is made up of 14 amino acids. CDR1 and CDR2 from the germline V gene are SGHTA and FQGNSA. V was cut by 2 bases and J by 3 bases, with 9 bases left in between.